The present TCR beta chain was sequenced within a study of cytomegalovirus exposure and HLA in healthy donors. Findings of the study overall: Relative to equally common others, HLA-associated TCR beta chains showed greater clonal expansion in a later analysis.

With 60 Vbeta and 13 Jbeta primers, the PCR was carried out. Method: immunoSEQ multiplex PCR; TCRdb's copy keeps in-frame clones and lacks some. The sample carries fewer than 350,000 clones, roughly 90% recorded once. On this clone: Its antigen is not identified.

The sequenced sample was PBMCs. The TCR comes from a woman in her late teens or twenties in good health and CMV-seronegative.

The CDR3 sequence: CASRESNQPQHF. The DNA of the CDR3 is TGTGCCAGTAGGGAGAGCAATCAGCCCCAGCATTTT. This rearrangement joins TRBV27 to TRBJ1-5; the D is unclear. The V gene lost 9 bases and the J gene lost 1 base, with 7 bases spanning the gap. The germline gives CDR1 MNHEY, CDR2 SMNVEV (reference sequence). This CDR3 region has 12 residues.